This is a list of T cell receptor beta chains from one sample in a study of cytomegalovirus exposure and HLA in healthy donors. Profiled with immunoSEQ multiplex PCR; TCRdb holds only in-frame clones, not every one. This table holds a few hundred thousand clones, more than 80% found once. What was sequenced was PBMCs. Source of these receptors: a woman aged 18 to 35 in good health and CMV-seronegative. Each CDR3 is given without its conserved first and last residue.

CDR3 protein: ASSRTSGQETQY
J gene: TRBJ2-5
V gene: TRBV7-9

CDR3 protein: ASSLTTVNEQF
J gene: TRBJ2-1
V gene: TRBV7-3

CDR3 protein: ASSYGGAGDTQY
J gene: TRBJ2-3
V gene: TRBV6-6

CDR3 protein: ASTSPGRGNTDTQY
J gene: TRBJ2-3
V gene: TRBV28

CDR3 protein: ASEAAGVAEQY
J gene: TRBJ2-7
V gene: TRBV7-9

CDR3 protein: ASSSREEQY
J gene: TRBJ2-7
V gene: TRBV7-9

CDR3 protein: ASSYSLGQGYEQY
J gene: TRBJ2-7
V gene: TRBV6-5

CDR3 protein: ASSIRAVDTGELF
J gene: TRBJ2-2
V gene: TRBV18

CDR3 protein: ASSVGVWGLAGGIEQF
J gene: TRBJ2-1
V gene: TRBV9

CDR3 protein: ASSLMARVSMSNQPQH
J gene: TRBJ1-5
V gene: TRBV7-2

CDR3 protein: ASSVGGGPGSTDTQY
J gene: TRBJ2-3
V gene: TRBV9

CDR3 protein: ASRPGLAAETQY
J gene: TRBJ2-5
V gene: TRBV2

CDR3 protein: ASRSGTGVVYEQY
J gene: TRBJ2-7
V gene: TRBV6-5

CDR3 protein: ASTASETYEQY
J gene: TRBJ2-7
V gene: TRBV28

CDR3 protein: ASSEGQGLSGNTIY
J gene: TRBJ1-3
V gene: TRBV2

CDR3 protein: ASSQGTSGVPRETQY
J gene: TRBJ2-5
V gene: TRBV4-1

CDR3 protein: SVEGLAGEQF
J gene: TRBJ2-1
V gene: TRBV29-1

CDR3 protein: ASSDSGATDTQY
J gene: TRBJ2-3
V gene: TRBV9

CDR3 protein: ASSPPGLETQY
J gene: TRBJ2-5
V gene: TRBV18

CDR3 protein: ASRTGANTGELF
J gene: TRBJ2-2
V gene: TRBV19

CDR3 protein: ASSEAHGSGTEAF
J gene: TRBJ1-1
V gene: TRBV6-1

CDR3 protein: ASSPLWTSGSTDTQY
J gene: TRBJ2-3
V gene: TRBV18

CDR3 protein: ASSTGPRTDTQY
J gene: TRBJ2-3
V gene: TRBV27

CDR3 protein: ASSVQGQGHGYT
J gene: TRBJ1-2
V gene: TRBV9

CDR3 protein: ASSLDSVSYEQY
J gene: TRBJ2-7
V gene: TRBV6-6

CDR3 protein: ATSRGVAGGYEQY
J gene: TRBJ2-7
V gene: TRBV15

CDR3 protein: ASSLEFSLGTGGADGYT
J gene: TRBJ1-2
V gene: TRBV7-2

CDR3 protein: ASSPLAVVEQF
J gene: TRBJ2-1
V gene: TRBV28

CDR3 protein: ASSPAGGSANEQF
J gene: TRBJ2-1
V gene: TRBV7-8

CDR3 protein: ASSVAGGVEGAGEQF
J gene: TRBJ2-1
V gene: TRBV9

CDR3 protein: ASSYSNRDIQY
J gene: TRBJ2-4
V gene: TRBV6-5

CDR3 protein: ASSTHPGLAGDNEQF
J gene: TRBJ2-1
V gene: TRBV4-3

CDR3 protein: ATKGTSGSLGEQF
J gene: TRBJ2-1
V gene: TRBV2

CDR3 protein: ASTLKGTNTGELF
J gene: TRBJ2-2
V gene: TRBV27

CDR3 protein: ASSPGTSAYNEQF
J gene: TRBJ2-1
V gene: TRBV5-5

CDR3 protein: ASSLWSDAGELF
J gene: TRBJ2-2
V gene: TRBV28

CDR3 protein: ATNLRRGGRYEQY
J gene: TRBJ2-7
V gene: TRBV28

CDR3 protein: ASSYSTMAEAF
J gene: TRBJ1-1
V gene: TRBV6-6

CDR3 protein: ASSLAGSTDTQY
J gene: TRBJ2-3
V gene: TRBV7-2